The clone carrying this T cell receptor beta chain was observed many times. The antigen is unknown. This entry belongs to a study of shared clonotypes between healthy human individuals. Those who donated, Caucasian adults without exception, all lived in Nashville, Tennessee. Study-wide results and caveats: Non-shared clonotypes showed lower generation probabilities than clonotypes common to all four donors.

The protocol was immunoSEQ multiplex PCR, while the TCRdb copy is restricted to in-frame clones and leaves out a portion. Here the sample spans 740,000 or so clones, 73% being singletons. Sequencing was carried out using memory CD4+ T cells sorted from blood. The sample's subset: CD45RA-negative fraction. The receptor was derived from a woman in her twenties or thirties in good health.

In DNA form, the CDR3 reads TGTGCCAGCAGCCTGGACAGGGGAAACACCATATATTTT. It yields the protein CASSLDRGNTIYF. The chain uses TRBV7-8 and TRBJ1-3, with 7 bases that match TRBD1. J was trimmed by 4 bases and V by 5 bases; bases with no gene match: 2. The germline CDR1 and CDR2 sequences are SGHVS and FQNEAQ. The CDR3 runs 13 residues.